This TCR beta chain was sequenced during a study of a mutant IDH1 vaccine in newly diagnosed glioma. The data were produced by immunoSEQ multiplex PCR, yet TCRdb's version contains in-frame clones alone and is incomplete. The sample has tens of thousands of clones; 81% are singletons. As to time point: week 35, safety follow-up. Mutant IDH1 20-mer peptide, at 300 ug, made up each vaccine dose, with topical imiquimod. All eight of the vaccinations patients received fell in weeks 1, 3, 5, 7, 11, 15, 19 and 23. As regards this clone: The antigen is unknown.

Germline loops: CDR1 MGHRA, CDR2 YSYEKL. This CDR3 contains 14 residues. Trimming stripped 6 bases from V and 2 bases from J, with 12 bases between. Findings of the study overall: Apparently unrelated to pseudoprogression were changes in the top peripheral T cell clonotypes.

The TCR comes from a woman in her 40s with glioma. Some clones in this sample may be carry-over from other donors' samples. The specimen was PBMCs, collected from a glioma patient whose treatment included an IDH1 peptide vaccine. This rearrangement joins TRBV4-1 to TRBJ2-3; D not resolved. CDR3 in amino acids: CASRVRGVTDTQYF. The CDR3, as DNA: TGCGCCAGCAGAGTGAGAGGCGTCACAGATACGCAGTATTTT.